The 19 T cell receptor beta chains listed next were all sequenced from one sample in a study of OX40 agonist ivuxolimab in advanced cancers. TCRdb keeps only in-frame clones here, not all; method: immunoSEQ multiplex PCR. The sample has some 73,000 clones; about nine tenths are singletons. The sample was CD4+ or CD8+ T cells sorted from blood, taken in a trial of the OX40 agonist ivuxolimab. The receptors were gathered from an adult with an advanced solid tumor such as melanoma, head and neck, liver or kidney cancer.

CDR3 coding DNA: TGTGCCTGGAGTGTGGGAGCGGGAGCAAGAACCCAAGAGACCCAGTACTTC. Its translation is CAWSVGAGARTQETQYF. The chain combines TRBV30 with TRBJ2-5, with 8 bases lining up with TRBD2. The CDR3 is 17 amino acids. The V gene end was trimmed by 0 bases and the J gene end by 1 base; junction bases not matched to a gene: 10. Germline assignment: CDR1 GTSNPN and CDR2 SVGIG (reference sequence). The entire variable domain, with the rest obtained from reference TRBV30 and TRBJ2-5, is as follows: SQTIHQWPATLVQPVGSPLSLECTVEGTSNPNLYWYRQAAGRGLQLLFYSVGIGQISSEVPQNLSASRPQDRQFILSSKKLLLSDSGFYLCAWSVGAGARTQETQYFGPGTRLLVL.

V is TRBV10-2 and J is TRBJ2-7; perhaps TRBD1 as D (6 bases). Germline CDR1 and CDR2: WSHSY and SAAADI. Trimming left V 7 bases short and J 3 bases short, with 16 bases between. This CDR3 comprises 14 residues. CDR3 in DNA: TGCGCCAGCATCCGAGGGACAACAAGCTACGAGCAGTACTTC. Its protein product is CASIRGTTSYEQYF.

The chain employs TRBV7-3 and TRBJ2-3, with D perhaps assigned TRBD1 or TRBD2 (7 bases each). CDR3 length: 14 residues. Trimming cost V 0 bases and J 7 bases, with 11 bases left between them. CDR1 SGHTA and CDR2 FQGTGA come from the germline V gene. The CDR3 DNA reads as TGTGCCAGCAGCTTAACGGGAGGGGGCCATACGCAGTATTTT. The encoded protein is CASSLTGGGHTQYF.

The CDR3 region is CASSDWNPRGWYGYTF. In nucleotides, the CDR3 is TGTGCCAGCAGTGACTGGAACCCACGGGGCTGGTATGGCTACACCTTC. The chain joins TRBV6-4 to TRBJ1-2; possibly TRBD1 for D (5 bases). The CDR3 contains 16 residues. Trimming removed 1 base from V and 5 bases from J, with 17 bases in between. In germline, CDR1 is MRHNA, CDR2 SNTAGT.

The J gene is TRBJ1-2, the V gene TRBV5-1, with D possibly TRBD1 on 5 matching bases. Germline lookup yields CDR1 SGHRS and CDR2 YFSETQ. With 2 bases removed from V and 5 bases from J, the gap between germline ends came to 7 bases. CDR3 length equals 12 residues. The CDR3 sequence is CASSLTGYGYTF. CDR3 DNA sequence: TGCGCCAGCAGCTTAACAGGATATGGCTACACCTTC.

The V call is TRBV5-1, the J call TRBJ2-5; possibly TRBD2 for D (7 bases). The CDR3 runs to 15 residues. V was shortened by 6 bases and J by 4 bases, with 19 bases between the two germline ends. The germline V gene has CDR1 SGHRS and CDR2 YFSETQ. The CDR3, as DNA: TGCGCCAGCACCTTTGGAGGGGGGGCCCCAGAGACCCAGTACTTC. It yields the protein CASTFGGGAPETQYF.

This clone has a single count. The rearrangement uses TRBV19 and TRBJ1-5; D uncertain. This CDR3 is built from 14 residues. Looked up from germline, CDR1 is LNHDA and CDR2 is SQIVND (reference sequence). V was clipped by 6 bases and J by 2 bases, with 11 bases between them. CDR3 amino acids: CASSLVGGNQPQHF. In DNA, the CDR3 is TGTGCCAGTAGCCTAGTGGGTGGCAATCAGCCCCAGCATTTT.

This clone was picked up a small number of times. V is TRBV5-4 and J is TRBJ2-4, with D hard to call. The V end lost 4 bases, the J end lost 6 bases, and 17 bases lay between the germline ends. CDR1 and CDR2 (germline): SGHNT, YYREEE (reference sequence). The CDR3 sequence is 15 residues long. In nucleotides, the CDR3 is TGTGCCAGCAGCATGCAGGACCCTCGCGTAAACATTCAGTACTTC. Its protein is CASSMQDPRVNIQYF.

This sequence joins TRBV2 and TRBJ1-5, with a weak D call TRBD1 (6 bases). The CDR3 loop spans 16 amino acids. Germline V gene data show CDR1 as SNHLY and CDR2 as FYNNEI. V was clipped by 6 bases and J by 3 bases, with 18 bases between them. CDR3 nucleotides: TGTGCCAGCAGCGTAGAGAGGGGGGAGTTCAATCAGCCCCAGCATTTT. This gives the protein CASSVERGEFNQPQHF.

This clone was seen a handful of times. The CDR3 loop is CASSVGGTGRLQPQHF. DNA for the CDR3: TGTGCCAGCAGTGTGGGGGGGACAGGCCGCTTGCAGCCCCAGCATTTT. The rearrangement joins TRBV2 to TRBJ1-5; 8 bases line up with TRBD1. The ends lost 4 bases at V and 7 bases at J; junction bases unmatched: 12. Germline values: CDR1 SNHLY, CDR2 FYNNEI. This CDR3 has 16 residues.

The CDR3 loop is CASGLVAGLSEQYF. The CDR3 DNA is TGTGCTAGTGGTTTGGTAGCGGGGTTGAGCGAGCAGTACTTC. The chain carries TRBV12-5 and TRBJ2-7; 7 bases are a match to TRBD2. Looked up from germline, CDR1 is LGHNT and CDR2 is FRNRAP. The CDR3 spans 14 residues. V dropped 0 bases and J dropped 6; count of bases not matched to a gene: 5. Full variable domain (outside the CDR3, taken from reference TRBV12-5 and TRBJ2-7): DARVTQTPRHKVTEMGQEVTMRCQPILGHNTVFWYRQTMMQGLELLAYFRNRAPLDDSGMPKDRFSAEMPDATLATLKIQPSEPRDSAVYFCASGLVAGLSEQYFGPGTRLTVT.

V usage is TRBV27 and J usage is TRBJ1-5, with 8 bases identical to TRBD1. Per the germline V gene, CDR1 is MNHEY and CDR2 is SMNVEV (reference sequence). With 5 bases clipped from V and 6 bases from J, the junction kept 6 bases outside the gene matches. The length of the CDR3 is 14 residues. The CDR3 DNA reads TGTGCCAGCAGTCCCGGACAGGGAGGTCAGCCCCAGCATTTT. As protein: CASSPGQGGQPQHF.

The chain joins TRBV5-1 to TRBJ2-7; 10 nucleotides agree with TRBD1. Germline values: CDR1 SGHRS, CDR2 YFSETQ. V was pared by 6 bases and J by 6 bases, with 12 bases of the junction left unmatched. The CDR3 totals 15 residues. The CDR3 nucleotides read TGCGCCAGCACCCTTGCTCCGGGACAGGGGCGCGAGCAGTACTTC. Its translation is CASTLAPGQGREQYF.

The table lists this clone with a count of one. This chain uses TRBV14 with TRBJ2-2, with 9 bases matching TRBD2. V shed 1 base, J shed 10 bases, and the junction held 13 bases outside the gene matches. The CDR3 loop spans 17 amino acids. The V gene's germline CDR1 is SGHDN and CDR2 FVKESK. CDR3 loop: CASSQAFPIAGAKELFF. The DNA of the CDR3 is TGTGCCAGCAGCCAAGCCTTTCCCATAGCGGGAGCTAAGGAGCTGTTTTTT.

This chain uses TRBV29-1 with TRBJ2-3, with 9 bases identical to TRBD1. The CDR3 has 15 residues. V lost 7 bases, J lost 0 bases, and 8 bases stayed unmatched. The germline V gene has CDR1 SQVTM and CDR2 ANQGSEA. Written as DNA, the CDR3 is TGCAGCGCATACAGGGGGCAGACTAGCACAGATACGCAGTATTTT. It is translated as CSAYRGQTSTDTQYF.

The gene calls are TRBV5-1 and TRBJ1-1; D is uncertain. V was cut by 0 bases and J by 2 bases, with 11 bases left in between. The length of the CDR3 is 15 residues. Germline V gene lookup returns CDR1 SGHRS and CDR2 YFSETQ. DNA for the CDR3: TGCGCCAGCAGCTTGGCGATGGGCAGAAACACTGAAGCTTTCTTT. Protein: CASSLAMGRNTEAFF. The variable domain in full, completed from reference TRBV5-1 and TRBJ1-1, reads KAGVTQTPRYLIKTRGQQVTLSCSPISGHRSVSWYQQTPGQGLQFLFEYFSETQRNKGNFPGRFSGRQFSNSRSEMNVSTLELGDSALYLCASSLAMGRNTEAFFGQGTRLTVV.

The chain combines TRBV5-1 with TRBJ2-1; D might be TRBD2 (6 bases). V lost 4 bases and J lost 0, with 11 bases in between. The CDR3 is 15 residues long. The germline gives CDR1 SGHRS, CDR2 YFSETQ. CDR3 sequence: CASSPPGSSYNEQFF. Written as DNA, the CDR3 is TGCGCCAGCAGCCCCCCCGGGAGCTCCTACAATGAGCAGTTCTTC. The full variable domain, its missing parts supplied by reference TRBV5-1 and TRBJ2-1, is KAGVTQTPRYLIKTRGQQVTLSCSPISGHRSVSWYQQTPGQGLQFLFEYFSETQRNKGNFPGRFSGRQFSNSRSEMNVSTLELGDSALYLCASSPPGSSYNEQFFGPGTRLTVL.

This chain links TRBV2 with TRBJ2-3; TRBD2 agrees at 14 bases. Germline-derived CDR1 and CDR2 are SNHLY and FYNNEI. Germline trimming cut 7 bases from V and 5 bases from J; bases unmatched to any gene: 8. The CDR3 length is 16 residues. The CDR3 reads CASTPPGLAGVDTQYF. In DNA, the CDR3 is TGTGCCAGCACCCCTCCGGGACTAGCGGGAGTAGATACGCAGTATTTT.

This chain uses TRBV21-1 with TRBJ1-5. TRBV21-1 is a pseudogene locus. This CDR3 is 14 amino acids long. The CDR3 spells CASSSKGGGQPQHF. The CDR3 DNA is TGTGCCAGCAGCTCAAAAGGCGGGGGCCAGCCCCAGCATTTT.